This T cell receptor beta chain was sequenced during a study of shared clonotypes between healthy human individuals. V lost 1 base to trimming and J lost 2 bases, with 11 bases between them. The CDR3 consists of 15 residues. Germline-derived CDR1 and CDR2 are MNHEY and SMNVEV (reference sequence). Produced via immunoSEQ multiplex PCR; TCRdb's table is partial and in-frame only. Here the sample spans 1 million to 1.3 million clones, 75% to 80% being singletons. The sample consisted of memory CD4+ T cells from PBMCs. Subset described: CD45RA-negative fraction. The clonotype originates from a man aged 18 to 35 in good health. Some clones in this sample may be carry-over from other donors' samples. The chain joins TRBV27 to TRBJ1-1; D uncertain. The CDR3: CASSLYPQINTEAFF. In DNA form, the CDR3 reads TGTGCCAGCAGTTTATACCCACAGATAAACACTGAAGCTTTCTTT.